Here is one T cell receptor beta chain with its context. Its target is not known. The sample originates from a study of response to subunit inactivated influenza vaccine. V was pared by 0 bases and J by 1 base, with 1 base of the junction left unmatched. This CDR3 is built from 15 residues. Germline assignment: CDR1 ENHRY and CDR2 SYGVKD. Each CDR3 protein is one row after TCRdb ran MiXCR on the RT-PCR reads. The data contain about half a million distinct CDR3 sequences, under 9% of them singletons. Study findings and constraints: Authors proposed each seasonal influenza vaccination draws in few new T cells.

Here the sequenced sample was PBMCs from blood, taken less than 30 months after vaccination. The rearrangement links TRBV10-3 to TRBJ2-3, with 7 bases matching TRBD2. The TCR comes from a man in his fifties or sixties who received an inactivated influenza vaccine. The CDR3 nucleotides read TGTGCCATCAGTGAGTCTCGGGGGGGCACAGATACGCAGTATTTT. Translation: CAISESRGGTDTQYF.